These 13 T cell receptor beta chains were sequenced from one sample in a study of regulatory T cells in long-lasting Graves disease. Indicated time point: persistent/refractory GD, antithyroid drugs over 5 years with positive TRAb. TCR sequences were obtained from RNA taken from PBMCs. According to the study, TCR beta libraries were built with iRepertoire HTBI primers and CDR3-region Arm-PCR. TCRdb recomputed calls from the multiplex PCR reads with MiXCR, one row per CDR3 protein. The repertoire holds approximately 400,000 distinct CDR3 sequences, with around 23% as singletons. This specimen was peripheral blood mononuclear cells (PBMCs), taken when the disease was refractory, from a patient treated with antithyroid drugs. The origin of the receptors is a woman in her thirties or forties with Graves disease.

This clonotype was counted once. The chain has TRBV9 and TRBJ1-5; TRBD1 is a possible D gene (5 bases). Germline assignment: CDR1 SGDLS and CDR2 YYNGEE. The length of the CDR3 is 15 residues. With 0 bases removed from V and 1 base from J, the gap between germline ends came to 8 bases. The CDR3 here is CASSVGGESNQPQHF. The CDR3, as DNA: TGTGCCAGCAGCGTAGGGGGGGAGAGCAATCAGCCCCAGCATTTT.

The V gene is TRBV7-2, the J gene TRBJ2-7, with D possibly being TRBD2 (6 bases). The CDR3 has 14 amino acids. Germline V gene data show CDR1 as SGHTA and CDR2 as FQGNSA. V lost 5 bases and J 0 bases, leaving 11 bases between the germline ends. In DNA, the CDR3 is TGTGCCAGCAGCATTTTACTAGCCTCCTACGAGCAGTACTTC. Translated: CASSILLASYEQYF. Drawing the rest from reference TRBV7-2 and TRBJ2-7, the complete variable domain is GAGVSQSPSNKVTEKGKDVELRCDPISGHTALYWYRQSLGQGLEFLIYFQGNSAPDKSGLPSDRFSAERTGGSVSTLTIQRTQQEDSAVYLCASSILLASYEQYFGPGTRLTVT.

Only a few counts were recorded for this clonotype. This chain joins TRBV28 and TRBJ2-1, with TRBD1 identical over 7 bases. The germline V gene encodes CDR1 MDHEN and CDR2 SYDVKM. The trim removed 3 bases at V and 10 bases at J, leaving 9 bases unmatched. The CDR3 is made up of 14 amino acids. The chain's CDR3 is CASSLGTDASEQFF. CDR3 DNA sequence: TGTGCCAGCAGTTTGGGGACAGACGCCAGCGAGCAGTTCTTC. The full variable domain, completed using reference TRBV28 and TRBJ2-1, is DVKVTQSSRYLVKRTGEKVFLECVQDMDHENMFWYRQDPGLGLRLIYFSYDVKMKEKGDIPEGYSVSREKKERFSLILESASTNQTSMYLCASSLGTDASEQFFGPGTRLTVL.

With respect to this clonotype: One junction end does not reproduce the germline sequence, and a read error may be involved. The rearrangement links TRBV12-3 or TRBV12-4 to TRBJ1-5; D might be TRBD1 (5 bases). CDR3 length: 12 amino acids. Here the CDR3 DNA reads TGTGCCGGCAGTTTAGGGGTCCAGCCCCAGCATTTT. It is translated as CAGSLGVQPQHF.

This clonotype was seen only once. V usage is TRBV9 and J usage is TRBJ2-1; a weak D match, TRBD2 (6 bases). CDR3 length: 14 residues. Trimming left V 3 bases short and J 4 bases short, with 11 bases between. Germline CDR1 reads SGDLS; CDR2 reads YYNGEE. CDR3 residues: CASSARGSYNEQFF. The CDR3 DNA sequence: TGTGCCAGCAGCGCCCGGGGGTCTTACAATGAGCAGTTCTTC.

V is TRBV19 and J is TRBJ1-5; TRBD1 aligns across 8 bases. The germline V gene encodes CDR1 LNHDA and CDR2 SQIVND (reference sequence). Losses at the gene ends were 2 bases for V and 1 base for J; bases not matched to a gene: 7. CDR3 size: 17 residues. CDR3 sequence reads: CASSITGQDISNQPQHF. For the CDR3, the DNA is TGTGCCAGTAGTATAACGGGACAGGACATAAGCAATCAGCCCCAGCATTTT.

In this sample, this clonotype turned up a few times. V usage is TRBV28 and J usage is TRBJ1-4; D call uncertain. Looked up from germline, CDR1 is MDHEN and CDR2 is SYDVKM. The germline V and J ends were trimmed by 5 bases and 0 bases, with 19 bases remaining between them. The CDR3 runs 18 residues. CDR3 residues: CASSRAGSGLTTNEKLFF. The CDR3 DNA follows: TGTGCCAGCAGTAGAGCCGGTTCGGGGTTGACAACTAATGAAAAACTGTTTTTT.

This clonotype was seen a few times. The CDR3 here is CASMNPGTNYGYTF. Written as DNA, the CDR3 is TGTGCCAGCATGAATCCAGGCACTAACTATGGCTACACCTTC. This sequence joins TRBV27 and TRBJ1-2; D unresolved. V lost 7 bases, J lost 0 bases, and 12 bases lay in between. Germline CDR1 reads MNHEY; CDR2 reads SMNVEV (reference sequence). This CDR3 has 14 residues.

The sample holds a few counts of this clonotype. This chain connects TRBV4-1 to TRBJ2-5; TRBD2 matches at 10 bases. CDR1 and CDR2 (germline): MGHRA, YSYEKL. The junction had 17 bases not matched to a gene; V was cut back by 0 bases and J by 4 bases. There are 20 residues in the CDR3. The CDR3 DNA is TGCGCCAGCAGCCAAGATGAAGTGGCTAGCGGGAGAGGGATGGGAGAGACCCAGTACTTC. Protein: CASSQDEVASGRGMGETQYF.

This clonotype showed up just a few times. V gene TRBV15 combines with J gene TRBJ1-2; D is ambiguous. This CDR3 is 13 amino acids long. Trimming cost V 0 bases and J 0 bases, with 2 bases left between them. The germline V gene has CDR1 LNHNV and CDR2 YYDKDF (reference sequence). CDR3 sequence (DNA): TGTGCCACCAGCAGAGAGTCTAACTATGGCTACACCTTC. Translating gives CATSRESNYGYTF.

This clonotype came up a few times. The CDR3 loop is CASSQALGAGAYEQYF. In DNA form, the CDR3 reads TGTGCCAGCAGCCAAGCCCTGGGGGCAGGGGCCTACGAGCAGTACTTC. J is TRBJ2-7 and V is TRBV14; D is perhaps TRBD1 (6 bases). Looked up from germline, CDR1 is SGHDN and CDR2 is FVKESK. With 1 base removed from V and 2 bases from J, the gap between germline ends came to 15 bases. The CDR3 extends over 16 amino acids.

This clonotype showed up just once. This is likely an artifact of a read error, given a far larger clone one base away. The rearrangement links TRBV6-2 or TRBV6-3 to TRBJ2-7, with unresolved D. CDR1 and CDR2 from the germline V gene are MNHEY and SVGEGT. Trimming pared 2 bases from V and 3 bases from J, leaving 14 bases between. The CDR3 covers 15 residues. The DNA for the CDR3 is TGTGCCAGCAGTTACATGACTCCACCTATCTACGAGCAGTACTTC. Its translation: CASSYMTPPIYEQYF.

Many counts were recorded for this clonotype. The chain carries TRBV9 and TRBJ2-6; D remains ambiguous. V lost 4 bases and J 0 bases, leaving 8 bases between the germline ends. Germline V CDR1 and CDR2: SGDLS, YYNGEE. This CDR3 has 15 amino acids. The CDR3 DNA is TGTGCCAGCAGCAGACGGAACTCTGGGGCCAACGTCCTGACTTTC. Amino acids: CASSRRNSGANVLTF.